A single sample gave rise to the 14 T cell receptor beta chains below, sequenced in a study of blood T cells in healthy people across ages. Primed by a sample-barcoded 5' primer and a J-beta primer mix, a second PCR proceeded for about 7 to 11 cycles. A single record per CDR3 protein comes from TCRdb applying MiXCR to the 5' RACE reads. The profile shows around 710,000 distinct CDR3 sequences, approximately 43% of them singletons. The sequencing input was blood. All receptors derive from a woman aged 55-75 years in good health.

This clonotype was detected only a few times. The chain links TRBV7-3 to TRBJ2-1; TRBD2 matches 10 bases. Losses at the gene ends were 5 bases for V and 0 bases for J; bases not matched to a gene: 4. CDR3 size: 16 residues. CDR1 is SGHTA and CDR2 is FQGTGA in the germline V gene. The CDR3: CASSPVAGGSYNEQFF. The CDR3 DNA sequence: TGTGCCAGCAGCCCCGTAGCGGGGGGCTCCTACAATGAGCAGTTCTTC.

The chain joins TRBV29-1 to TRBJ2-3; maybe TRBD1 (5 bases). The V end lost 1 base, the J end lost 1 base, and 9 bases lay between the germline ends. CDR1 and CDR2 from the germline V gene are SQVTM and ANQGSEA. The CDR3 runs to 14 residues. The CDR3 sequence: CSVEAQARTDTQYF. The CDR3 DNA follows: TGCAGCGTTGAAGCACAGGCCCGCACAGATACGCAGTATTTT.

The CDR3 DNA reads as TGTGCCAGCAGCGCAACTAGTGAGCAGTTCTTC. Translated: CASSATSEQFF. This rearrangement joins TRBV5-6 to TRBJ2-1; maybe TRBD2 (5 bases). CDR3 length: 11 amino acids. Trimming took 4 bases from V and 9 from J, leaving 8 bases between them. Per the germline V gene, CDR1 is SGHDT and CDR2 is YYEEEE.

This chain connects TRBV4-2 to TRBJ1-1, with no clear D. Per the germline V gene, CDR1 is LGHNA and CDR2 is YNFKEQ. V lost 7 bases, J lost 3 bases, and 15 bases lay in between. This CDR3 comprises 14 residues. The CDR3 nucleotides are TGTGCCAGCACACGCACGGCAGGCGACACTGAAGCTTTCTTT. This translates into CASTRTAGDTEAFF.

V usage is TRBV28 and J usage is TRBJ2-2; tentatively, D is TRBD2 (6 bases). This CDR3 contains 17 residues. The germline CDR1 and CDR2 sequences are MDHEN and SYDVKM. Trimming cost V 5 bases and J 3 bases, with 19 bases left between them. CDR3 nucleotide sequence: TGTGCCAGCAGTCCCCACCCGGGGGACCCCCACACCGGGGAGCTGTTTTTT. This codes for CASSPHPGDPHTGELFF.

This clonotype was found a few times. The CDR3 loop is CASSEQGIAGIETQYF. The CDR3, as DNA: TGTGCCAGCAGCGAGCAGGGAATAGCGGGGATTGAGACCCAGTACTTC. V is TRBV9 and J is TRBJ2-5, with 8 positions matching TRBD2. Germline loops: CDR1 SGDLS, CDR2 YYNGEE. The CDR3 covers 16 residues. Trimming cost V 3 bases and J 5 bases; bases outside gene matches: 12.

The rearrangement uses TRBV4-3 and TRBJ2-2, with D perhaps assigned TRBD1 or TRBD2 (6 bases each). V dropped 6 bases and J dropped 7 bases, with 18 bases sitting between them. Germline CDR1 is LGHNA and CDR2 is YSLEER. The CDR3 contains 15 residues. CDR3 region: CASSPRWGAIGELFF. In DNA, the CDR3 is TGCGCCAGCAGTCCACGATGGGGGGCTATCGGGGAGCTGTTTTTT.

This clonotype has ten or more counts. The junction differs from germline at one of its ends, possibly a read error. The chain recombines TRBV27 with TRBJ2-7, with unresolved D. CDR3 length: 14 amino acids. The germline V gene encodes CDR1 MNHEY and CDR2 SMNVEV (reference sequence). CDR3 amino acids: CASSLSDRSYEQYF. DNA of the CDR3: TGTGCCAGCAGCTTATCAGACCGCTCCTACGAGCAGTACTTC.

For this clonotype: One base away lies a much larger clone, so this may be a sequencing read error. The chain joins TRBV5-1 to TRBJ2-1, with 15 bases lining up with TRBD2. CDR1 and CDR2 (germline): SGHRS, YFSETQ. The length of the CDR3 is 15 residues. The CDR3 DNA follows: TGCGCCGGCAGCCCTTCCGGACTAGCGGGGGGGCCGCAGTTCTTC. It translates to CAGSPSGLAGGPQFF.

V and J are TRBV7-3 and TRBJ2-1; 9 positions match TRBD2. Trimming at V came to 5 bases and at J to 0 bases, leaving 8 bases not matched to a gene. This CDR3 is built from 17 residues. Germline V gene sequence: CDR1 SGHTA, CDR2 FQGTGA. The CDR3 DNA reads TGTGCCAGCAGCCAGAGAGCGGGGGGCCCCTCCTACAATGAGCAGTTCTTC. Its protein is CASSQRAGGPSYNEQFF.

The chain couples TRBV11-2 to TRBJ2-1; D perhaps matches TRBD1 (7 bases). Near its end, the DNA agrees better with TRBJ2-7, so the J call may be wrong. The CDR3 runs 17 residues. CDR1 and CDR2 (germline): SGHAT, FQNNGV. CDR3 DNA: TGTGCCAGCAGCTTAAAACCAGGGGGGCCGGGCTACAATGAGCAGTACTTC. It is translated as CASSLKPGGPGYNEQYF.

The chain uses TRBV27 and TRBJ1-2; TRBD1 agrees at 8 bases. V lost 4 bases to trimming and J lost 4 bases; unmatched junction nucleotides: 8. The germline V gene encodes CDR1 MNHEY and CDR2 SMNVEV (reference sequence). The CDR3 consists of 15 residues. The CDR3 nucleotides read TGTGCCAGCAGTTATGGACAGGGAAGAGGCTATGGCTACACCTTC. Translation gives CASSYGQGRGYGYTF.

This clonotype was seen more than once but under ten times. The rearrangement uses TRBV27 and TRBJ2-1; D remains ambiguous. V lost 2 bases and J lost 0, with 14 bases in between. Germline assignment: CDR1 MNHEY and CDR2 SMNVEV (reference sequence). This CDR3 is built from 17 residues. The chain's CDR3 is CASSLRQHSRSYNEQFF. The CDR3 nucleotides are TGTGCCAGCAGTTTACGGCAACACAGCCGCTCCTACAATGAGCAGTTCTTC.

This chain uses TRBV28 with TRBJ2-7; TRBD2 matches 10 bases. Germline CDR1 is MDHEN and CDR2 is SYDVKM. This CDR3 is built from 17 residues. V trimming: 4 bases; J trimming: 0 bases; junction bases outside the gene matches: 9. This chain's CDR3 is CASSWRLAGESSYEQYF. The CDR3 DNA reads TGTGCCAGCAGTTGGAGACTAGCGGGTGAGAGCTCCTACGAGCAGTACTTC.